This T cell receptor beta chain was sequenced for a study of blood T cell repertoires in COVID-19. Per the authors' pipeline: Amplification of reference gene primers was used by the study to estimate nucleated cell counts. TCRdb keeps only in-frame clones here, not all; method: immunoSEQ multiplex PCR. That table gives V, J and clone size, and the DNA gave D and trimming. The sample comprises tens of thousands of clones, 76% of which are singletons, and around a sixth rests with the top ten. The CDR3 runs 15 residues. Germline assignment: CDR1 SGHVS and CDR2 FNYEAQ. Unmatched junction bases numbered 6, after V lost 3 bases and J lost 3 bases.

The sample taken for sequencing was peripheral blood. This TCR was sampled from a man between 65 and 85 years old with active or convalescent COVID-19. This chain links TRBV7-6 with TRBJ2-5; 8 bases are shared with TRBD1. CDR3 bases: TGTGCCAGCAGCTTGCAGGGGGCTTCGGAAGAGACCCAGTACTTC. It is translated as CASSLQGASEETQYF.